Here is one T cell receptor beta chain with its context. Its specificity is unknown. The data were taken from a study of siplizumab effects on memory and regulatory T cells. Findings and limits, study-wide: No functional test confirmed suppression by proliferating siplizumab-culture Tregs.

Investigators obtained sequences from unstimulated naive, memory, effector memory and TEMRA subsets in a few donor pairs. TCRdb keeps only in-frame clones here, not all; method: immunoSEQ multiplex PCR. The table has about 52,000 clones, around 97% seen once; the top ten hold 0.64%. This TCR was recovered from a human donor in good health. The sequenced sample consisted of naive CD4+ T cells sorted from blood.

The CDR3 loop is CASSYDSPRTDTQYF. CDR3 DNA: TGCGCCAGCAGCTATGACTCACCCCGCACAGATACGCAGTATTTT. This chain links TRBV5-1 with TRBJ2-3; no definite D call. Germline values: CDR1 SGHRS, CDR2 YFSETQ. Deletions cut 3 bases from V and 1 base from J, with 12 bases between. The CDR3 spans 15 residues.